This TCR beta chain was found in a study of cytomegalovirus exposure and HLA in healthy donors. This CDR3 is built from 13 residues. J was trimmed by 3 bases and V by 4 bases; bases with no gene match: 1. Germline values: CDR1 LNHDA, CDR2 SQIVND (reference sequence). PCR employed 60 Vbeta and 13 Jbeta primers. The assay was immunoSEQ multiplex PCR, and TCRdb's table has in-frame clones only and misses some. The sample lists some 120,000 clones; roughly 72% were seen once. Sequences were obtained from PBMCs. This rearrangement joins TRBV19 to TRBJ2-5; TRBD1 agrees at 8 bases. The TCR was taken from a middle-aged man in good health and CMV-seropositive. The CDR3: CASSKDREETQYF. The CDR3 nucleotides read TGTGCCAGTAGTAAGGACAGGGAAGAGACCCAGTACTTC. The variable domain in full, with the rest retrieved from reference TRBV19 and TRBJ2-5, is DGGITQSPKYLFRKEGQNVTLSCEQNLNHDAMYWYRQDPGQGLRLIYYSQIVNDFQKGDIAEGYSVSREKKESFPLTVTSAQKNPTAFYLCASSKDREETQYFGPGTRLLVL.